This T cell receptor (beta chain) stems from a study of blood T cells in healthy people across ages. Study-wide results and limits: The authors considered diversity estimates from one million T cells to be underestimates. PBMC samples, being unsorted, prevented any conclusive comparison of naive and antigen-experienced cells.

The CDR3 runs 16 residues. The J segment lost 9 bases and the V segment lost 0 bases, leaving 11 bases of the junction unmatched. CDR1 is SGHDT and CDR2 is YYEEEE in the germline V gene. Caucasian individuals from Russia who were healthy and aged about 6 to 90 acted as donors. As for this clonotype: Antigen specificity is unknown.

The use of a sample-barcoded 5' primer and a J-beta primer mix characterized a second PCR of roughly 7 to 11 cycles. MiXCR, applied by TCRdb to the 5' RACE reads, yields one record per CDR3 protein. The table shows more than 500,000 distinct CDR3 sequences, with about 25% occurring only once. The data also belong to a second study, concerning T cells of mothers and their children. In that study: An overlap that was slightly higher, though non-significant, was seen in related mother-child pairs versus unrelated pairs.

The TCR was taken from a boy aged 2 to 10 in good health. Material: blood. The V and J genes are TRBV5-6 and TRBJ2-1, with 8 nucleotides matching TRBD1. The CDR3 region has the DNA TGTGCCAGCAGCTTGGGACAGGGGATCGGGAGAGGTGAGCAGTTCTTC. This encodes CASSLGQGIGRGEQFF.